The 8 T cell receptor beta chains below were found in one sample sequenced in a study of shared clonotypes between healthy human individuals. Only in-frame clones appear in the TCRdb table, and some are missing; sequencing was by immunoSEQ multiplex PCR. The sample records 450,000 to 500,000 clones, roughly 80% being singletons. Sequenced material: PBMCs. These receptor sequences come from a woman aged 40 to 49 in good health. Some clones in this sample may be carry-over from other donors' samples.

This sequence joins TRBV6-5 and TRBJ2-7; 9 nucleotides match TRBD1. The CDR3 spans 14 residues. Germline V lookup: CDR1 MNHEY, CDR2 SVGAGI. V dropped 4 bases and J dropped 3; count of bases not matched to a gene: 4. DNA for the CDR3: TGTGCCAGCAGTTCCCGGGACAGGGACTACGAGCAGTACTTC. Its protein product is CASSSRDRDYEQYF.

This clone was recorded a few times. The chain combines TRBV7-3 with TRBJ2-1, with 9 nucleotides matching TRBD1. The CDR3 sequence is 14 residues long. The germline CDR1 and CDR2 sequences are SGHTA and FQGTGA. J gave up 6 bases and V 5 bases, and 5 bases lay outside the gene matches. Written as DNA, the CDR3 is TGTGCCAGCAGCACGGGGACAGGGAGCAATGAGCAGTTCTTC. This encodes CASSTGTGSNEQFF.

As concerns this clone: This likely reflects a read error, since a far larger clone is one base away. The same CDR3 also results from other DNA sequences found in this sample. The chain joins TRBV5-1 to TRBJ1-1; no definite D call. Per germline, CDR1 SGHRS and CDR2 YFSETQ. Trimming took off 8 bases at V and 4 bases at J, with 15 bases between the two ends. The CDR3 extends over 13 amino acids. DNA for the CDR3: TGCGCCAGTAGTATATGGGTCGGCACTGAAGCTTTCTTT. Its protein is CASSIWVGTEAFF.

In regard to this clone: One junction end does not reproduce the germline sequence, and a read error may be involved. Different DNA sequences within this sample yield the same CDR3. The chain joins TRBV28 to TRBJ1-5, with D unclear. Germline CDR1 reads MDHEN; CDR2 reads SYDVKM. The CDR3 runs 12 residues. The CDR3 DNA reads TGTACCAGCTGCGTTAGCAATCAGCCCCAGCATTTT. Encoded protein: CTSCVSNQPQHF.

The V gene is TRBV4-1, the J gene TRBJ2-7; D may be TRBD1 (6 bases). Germline V gene data show CDR1 as MGHRA and CDR2 as YSYEKL. The CDR3 length is 16 residues. The germline V and J ends were trimmed by 4 bases and 1 base, with 17 bases remaining between them. The CDR3 nucleotides read TGCGCCAGCAGCCGAGACAGGAACGACGCGTCCTACGAGCAGTACTTC. This encodes CASSRDRNDASYEQYF.

In its sample, this clone was seen once. V and J are TRBV10-3 and TRBJ2-4, with 13 bases lining up with TRBD2. The CDR3 is 16 residues long. Per the germline V gene, CDR1 is ENHRY and CDR2 is SYGVKD. Losses at the gene ends were 2 bases for V and 6 bases for J; bases not matched to a gene: 4. The CDR3 nucleotides read TGTGCCATCAGTGAGATAGGACTAGCGGGGGTAAACATTCAGTACTTC. It specifies CAISEIGLAGVNIQYF.

The chain recombines TRBV29-1 with TRBJ2-1; 8 bases are a match to TRBD2. The CDR3 is 14 amino acids. Trimming cost V 1 base and J 3 bases; bases outside gene matches: 2. Germline loops: CDR1 SQVTM, CDR2 ANQGSEA. This chain's CDR3 is CSVEGGTSYNEQFF. DNA for the CDR3: TGCAGCGTTGAAGGAGGGACTAGCTACAATGAGCAGTTCTTC.

This clone was detected only once. The V and J genes are TRBV11-3 and TRBJ2-3; D is ambiguous. V was cut by 2 bases and J by 5 bases, with 8 bases left in between. The CDR3 spans 13 residues. Per germline, CDR1 SGHNT and CDR2 YENEEA. The CDR3 loop is CASSLQEIDTQYF. The CDR3 DNA is TGTGCCAGCAGCTTACAGGAGATAGATACGCAGTATTTT.